This record covers a single T cell receptor (beta chain). The antigen is undetermined. Germline V gene sequence: CDR1 SGHTS, CDR2 YDEGEE. The length of the CDR3 is 11 residues. V was shortened by 2 bases and J by 8 bases, with 2 bases between the two germline ends. These data come from a study of blood T cells in healthy people across ages. Peripheral blood samples of 9 to 10 milliliters were drawn from each donor. Every sample had a minimum of 6 million PBMCs isolated. Primers used in a second PCR of about 6 to 11 cycles were a sample-barcoded 5' primer and a J-beta primer mix. TCRdb used MiXCR to reprocess the 5' RACE reads, holding one entry per CDR3 protein. The sample records about 830,000 distinct CDR3 sequences, around 68% being singletons. Study-level points and caveats: Donor CMV status, an unknown factor, possibly confounded changes in expanded clonotypes.

The sequence was collected from a man younger than 40 in good health. This chain joins TRBV5-8 and TRBJ1-6; D gene uncertain. The sequencing input was blood. CDR3 loop: CASSFYSPLHF. CDR3 DNA sequence: TGTGCCAGCAGCTTTTATTCACCCCTCCACTTT.